This is a list of T cell receptor beta chains from one sample in a study of blood T cell repertoires in COVID-19. Data came from immunoSEQ multiplex PCR; TCRdb stores just in-frame clones and leaves some out. The data contain about 290,000 clones, around 89% of them singletons. The specimen was peripheral blood. The receptors originated from a middle-aged man with acute or convalescent COVID-19. Each CDR3 is given with its conserved first and last residue. D genes are given only for firm matches. Clone size, where shown, is once, few, many, or a class for clones that have expanded.

clone_size j_call d_call v_call cdr3_aa cdr3_nt
- TRBJ1-4 - TRBV9 CASSPDGATNEKLFF TGTGCCAGCAGCCCGGACGGGGCAACTAATGAAAAACTGTTTTTT
- TRBJ1-2 - TRBV6-5 CASIFQGYYGYTF TGTGCCAGCATTTTCCAGGGATACTATGGCTACACCTTC
once TRBJ1-3 - TRBV12-2 CASRPSQGRKGNTIYF TGTGCAAGTCGCCCCTCCCAGGGGCGGAAGGGAAACACCATATATTTT
once TRBJ1-2 TRBD1 TRBV5-5 CASSLVKVTGGGYTF TGTGCCAGCAGCTTAGTAAAAGTGACAGGGGGTGGCTACACCTTC
- TRBJ1-4 - TRBV6-6 CASSYGEEKLFF TGTGCCAGCAGTTACGGGGAGGAAAAACTGTTTTTT
- TRBJ1-6 - TRBV24-1 CATSDARGSPLHF TGTGCCACCAGTGATGCAAGGGGTTCACCCCTCCACTTT
- TRBJ1-2 TRBD1 TRBV24-1 CATSDPGAGGDGYTF TGTGCCACCAGTGACCCCGGGGCAGGGGGCGATGGCTACACCTTC
- TRBJ1-2 - TRBV5-1 CASSFGALSYNYGYTF TGCGCCAGCAGCTTTGGGGCCCTTTCCTATAACTATGGCTACACCTTC
- TRBJ2-3 - TRBV19 CASSIGQGGPDTQYF TGTGCCAGTAGTATAGGGCAGGGGGGCCCAGATACGCAGTATTTT
- TRBJ1-2 TRBD1 TRBV10-2 CASTPTGNYGYTF TGCGCCAGCACCCCGACAGGGAACTATGGCTACACCTTC
- TRBJ1-1 - TRBV2 CASGRGNTEAFF TGTGCCAGCGGAAGGGGGAACACTGAAGCTTTCTTT
once TRBJ2-7 TRBD2 TRBV11-2 CASSLGLAGFYEQYF TGTGCCAGCAGCTTAGGCCTAGCGGGGTTCTACGAGCAGTACTTC
- TRBJ1-2 TRBD1 TRBV2 CASAVRGDYGYTF TGTGCCAGCGCGGTCAGGGGGGACTATGGCTACACCTTC
once TRBJ1-2 - TRBV5-1 CASSLAVAPGSYGYTF TGCGCCAGCAGCTTGGCAGTGGCCCCAGGAAGCTATGGCTACACCTTC
- TRBJ1-4 - TRBV2 CASHRETNEKLFF TGTGCCAGCCACAGGGAGACTAATGAAAAACTGTTTTTT
- TRBJ1-2 TRBD1 TRBV29-1 CSALGGRFGLTF TGCAGCGCCCTAGGGGGCAGGTTTGGGCTCACCTTC
- TRBJ1-4 - TRBV29-1 CSVGRVGEKLFF TGCAGCGTTGGCAGGGTGGGAGAAAAACTGTTTTTT
- TRBJ2-2 TRBD2 TRBV4-2 CASSQEPLAFKNGELFF TGTGCCAGCAGCCAAGAGCCACTAGCGTTCAAAAACGGGGAGCTGTTTTTT
few TRBJ1-2 TRBD1 TRBV5-1 CASSRTGDNYGYTF TGCGCCAGCAGCCGGACAGGGGATAACTATGGCTACACCTTC
- TRBJ2-7 TRBD1 TRBV2 CASGDSLGYEQYF TGTGCCAGCGGGGACAGTCTTGGCTACGAGCAGTACTTC
- TRBJ1-6 - TRBV30 CAWSEGLGGSPLHF TGTGCCTGGAGTGAGGGACTTGGGGGTTCACCCCTCCACTTT
once TRBJ1-4 - TRBV28 CASSLYGGGNEKLFF TGTGCCAGCAGCCTCTATGGGGGGGGGAATGAAAAACTGTTTTTT
- TRBJ1-1 - TRBV5-4 CASSVLQGYTEAFF TGTGCCAGCAGCGTATTACAGGGATACACTGAAGCTTTCTTT
- TRBJ1-2 - TRBV14 CASSQVGPGKNYGYTF TGTGCCAGCAGCCAAGTCGGGCCAGGGAAAAACTATGGCTACACCTTC
- TRBJ1-4 - TRBV27 CASRSMGGATNEKLFF TGTGCCAGCAGGTCCATGGGGGGAGCAACTAATGAAAAACTGTTTTTT
- TRBJ2-5 TRBD1 TRBV7-9 CASSLTGQPEEETQYF TGTGCCAGCAGCTTAACGGGACAGCCAGAGGAGGAGACCCAGTACTTC
- TRBJ2-1 - TRBV7-9 CASSFQGYNEQFF TGTGCCAGCAGCTTTCAGGGCTACAATGAGCAGTTCTTC
- TRBJ1-2 - TRBV3-1/TRBV3-2 CASSPTGREVGYTF TGTGCCAGCAGCCCCACCGGAAGGGAGGTGGGCTACACCTTC
- TRBJ1-3 TRBD1 TRBV10-2 CASSFGTELGNTIYF TGCGCCAGCAGTTTTGGGACAGAACTTGGAAACACCATATATTTT
- TRBJ2-7 TRBD1 TRBV18 CASSLGDRGNYEQYF TGTGCCAGCTCACTCGGGGACAGGGGGAACTACGAGCAGTACTTC
- TRBJ2-1 - TRBV24-1 CATSGRGDRDEQFF TGTGCCACCAGTGGAAGAGGAGATAGAGATGAGCAGTTCTTC
- TRBJ1-1 - TRBV11-3 CASSGWTELNTEAFF TGTGCCAGCAGCGGGTGGACAGAATTGAACACTGAAGCTTTCTTT
- TRBJ2-3 - TRBV5-1 CASSLGSEGADTQYF TGCGCCAGCAGCTTGGGAAGTGAGGGGGCAGATACGCAGTATTTT
- TRBJ1-1 - TRBV5-1 CASSTGGVTEAFF TGCGCCAGCAGCACTGGGGGGGTCACTGAAGCTTTCTTT
- TRBJ2-1 TRBD2 TRBV5-1 CASTRVTSGANNEQFF TGCGCCAGCACCCGTGTTACTAGCGGGGCCAACAATGAGCAGTTCTTC
once TRBJ2-7 TRBD2 TRBV3-1/TRBV3-2 CASSQVGRLAGGHYEQYF TGTGCCAGCAGCCAAGTTGGTAGACTAGCGGGGGGGCACTACGAGCAGTACTTC
- TRBJ2-3 TRBD1 TRBV18 CASSPPRAGGERDTQYF TGTGCCAGCTCACCACCTCGGGCAGGGGGCGAAAGAGATACGCAGTATTTT
- TRBJ2-1 TRBD1 TRBV19 CASSPGQGRDNEQFF TGTGCCAGTAGTCCGGGACAGGGAAGGGACAATGAGCAGTTCTTC
- TRBJ1-1 - TRBV29-1 CSAEEYPVGRSGGAFF TGCAGCGCCGAAGAGTACCCTGTCGGTAGGTCTGGCGGAGCTTTCTTT
- TRBJ1-4 - TRBV7-9 CASSLEQGESEKLFF TGTGCCAGCAGCTTAGAACAGGGTGAATCGGAAAAACTGTTTTTT
- TRBJ2-3 - TRBV2 CASPKGWAQEDTQYF TGTGCCAGCCCGAAAGGGTGGGCACAGGAAGATACGCAGTATTTT
- TRBJ1-1 TRBD1 TRBV4-2 CASSQLTGVNTEAFF TGTGCCAGCAGCCAGTTGACAGGGGTGAACACTGAAGCTTTCTTT
- TRBJ2-3 TRBD2 TRBV2 CAGRASGGLTQYF TGTGCCGGAAGGGCTAGCGGGGGGCTTACGCAGTATTTT
- TRBJ1-2 - TRBV12-3/TRBV12-4 CASSAQGPGYTF TGTGCCAGCAGCGCCCAGGGCCCTGGCTACACCTTC
- TRBJ1-2 TRBD1 TRBV29-1 CSVDAGGAYGYTF TGCAGCGTAGATGCAGGGGGCGCCTATGGCTACACCTTC
- TRBJ1-2 - TRBV20-1 CSPPGNYGYTF TGCAGCCCCCCGGGAAACTATGGCTACACCTTC